This T cell receptor beta chain was found in a study of blood T cells in healthy people across ages (dated by TCRdb to between 2014 and 2017). The study in broad terms: In model experiments, template switching captured about one uniquely barcoded TCR beta cDNA molecule for every two T cells. To track age-related changes in TCR beta repertoire diversity, the study relied on deep sequencing normalized with unique cDNA molecular identifiers. Four age groups were formed from the donors: young (average roughly 15 years), middle-aged (approximately 40), aged (about 62) and long-lived (around 80). Donors of different ages were randomly distributed across sequencing lanes to avoid experimental bias. The study analyzed two additional independent replicas of 1 million unique cDNA reads from the same blood draw for two donors, one aged 18 to 29 and one aged 80 or older. On the study overall, not on this receptor specifically: Observed TCR beta diversity correlated strongly with the percentage of naive T cells measured by flow cytometry. Because the CMV infection status of the donors was unknown, age-related changes in expanded clonotypes may potentially have been confounded. Compared with the aged group, the long-lived group had more naive CD4+ T cells, fewer expanded clones and increased TCR diversity, suggesting age selection. Estimates of total diversity based on one million sequenced T cells were considered lower bounds and underestimates. Observed TCR beta diversity per million T cells fell roughly linearly with age, and a significant reduction was already apparent by age roughly 41. Conclusive comparison of naive and antigen-experienced compartments was prevented by the profiling of bulk unsorted PBMCs.

Receptor libraries were prepared by 5' RACE. TCRdb shows the sequencer as Illumina HiSeq 2500. A second PCR of 7 to 11 cycles was performed with a sample-barcoded 5' primer and a J-beta primer mix. Each TCR beta cDNA molecule received a unique molecular identifier from a template-switch 5' adaptor carrying 12 random nucleotides. Each sample yielded at least 3 million CDR3-containing paired-end reads. First-strand cDNA was synthesized from all RNA with the Mint cDNA synthesis kit, primed by a TRBC-specific oligonucleotide. Following uracil-DNA glycosylase treatment, a first 18-cycle PCR with universal primers M1SS and BC2_uni_R was performed on all cDNA. The paper's processing steps were these. For normalization, 1 million high-quality reads, each with a distinct molecular identifier, were randomly selected from each sample. Reads sharing molecular identifiers were discarded rather than binned into consensus sequences. CDR3 identification, clonotype clustering and error correction used MiTCR with a Q25 quality threshold and the strictest error-elimination algorithm. A nonparametric unseen species model using Euler transformation provided a lower-bound estimate of total TCR beta diversity. Clones were called with MiXCR by TCRdb after fastp trimmed the public reads at Q25, and only in-frame beta chains were retained. Records with the same CDR3 protein are collapsed into one entry carrying the most frequent genes and DNA. The V and J calls were not made by the authors but by TCRdb's processing. A total of more than 650,000 distinct CDR3 sequences appear in this sample, about 20% of them only once. Roughly 22% of the sample goes to the ten largest clones.

The donors were roughly 40 Caucasian individuals from Russia, aged roughly 6 to 95 years, who were systemically healthy. Each donor gave about 9.7 milliliters of peripheral blood, drawn into EDTA-treated Vacutainer tubes. Ficoll-Paque density-gradient centrifugation was used to isolate PBMCs, with at least 6 million per sample. Total RNA, at least 6 micrograms per sample, was extracted from PBMCs with Trizol reagent. For every donor, an aliquot of PBMCs went through flow cytometry to measure the percentages of naive CD45RAhigh/CD27high T cells. V is clipped by 3 bases and J by 0 bases, and the sequence between their germline boundaries is 27 bases long. The germline V gene encodes CDR1 SGHAT and CDR2 FQNNGV. CDR3 length: 21 amino acids, cysteine to phenylalanine. The kept DNA is CDR3 alone, 63 bases in frame from the first base. This clonotype was seen only a few times. It lacks a known antigen. Within one base of it there is no much larger clone, and no base qualities were kept.

The sequence was obtained from a man aged 65-85 years in good health. Rearrangement joined TRBV11-2 to TRBJ2-1, with the D gene possibly TRBD1 or TRBD2, each one fitting 5 bases. Sequenced input: blood. The base sequence is TGTGCCAGCAGCTTCCTACCCCGGGACGGTGCTAACTTGAGCTCCTACAATGAGCAGTTCTTC. This encodes CASSFLPRDGANLSSYNEQFF.